The sequence of this TCR beta chain was determined in a study of tumour-infiltrating T cells in Burkitt lymphoma. Study-wide context: Overall and progression-free survival were predicted by productive clonality. Whole-study results and caveats: Several public clonotypes recurred in numerous Burkitt lymphoma patients.

Sequencing used immunoSEQ multiplex PCR; TCRdb keeps in-frame clones, though not all of them. The profile shows 3,000 to 5,000 clones, 11% to 15% of them singletons. Note on this clone: Its matching antigen is unknown. Other DNA sequences in this sample translate to the same CDR3.

The germline CDR1 and CDR2 sequences are KGHSH and LQKENI. The CDR3 totals 14 residues. The V gene lost 1 base and the J gene lost 4 bases, with 10 bases spanning the gap. The gene calls are TRBV18 and TRBJ2-5; D remains unclear. This sequence originates from a human donor with Burkitt lymphoma. The sequenced sample consisted of tumor tissue. The CDR3 sequence is CASSPQVIRETQYF. For the CDR3, the DNA is TGTGCCAGCTCACCACAAGTGATTCGAGAGACCCAGTACTTC.